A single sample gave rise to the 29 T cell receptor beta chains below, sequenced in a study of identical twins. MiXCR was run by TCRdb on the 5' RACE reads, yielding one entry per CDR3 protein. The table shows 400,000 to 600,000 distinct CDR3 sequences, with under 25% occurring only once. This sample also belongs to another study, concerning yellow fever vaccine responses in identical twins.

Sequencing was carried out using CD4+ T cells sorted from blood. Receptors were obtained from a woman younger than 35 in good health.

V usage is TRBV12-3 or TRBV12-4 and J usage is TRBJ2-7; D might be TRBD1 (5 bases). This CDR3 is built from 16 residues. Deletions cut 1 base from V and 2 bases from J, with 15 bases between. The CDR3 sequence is CASSLEYRPATYEQYF. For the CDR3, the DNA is TGTGCCAGCAGTTTAGAATACAGGCCCGCCACCTACGAGCAGTACTTC.

The DNA for the CDR3 is TGTGCCAGCAGTCCCTGGACTAGCGGGGGGTACGGGAATGAGCAGTTCTTC. Translating gives CASSPWTSGGYGNEQFF. The chain couples TRBV28 to TRBJ2-1, with TRBD2 identical over 14 bases. The CDR3 totals 17 residues. The V segment lost 5 bases and the J segment 7 bases; nucleotides outside the gene matches: 10. Germline values: CDR1 MDHEN, CDR2 SYDVKM.

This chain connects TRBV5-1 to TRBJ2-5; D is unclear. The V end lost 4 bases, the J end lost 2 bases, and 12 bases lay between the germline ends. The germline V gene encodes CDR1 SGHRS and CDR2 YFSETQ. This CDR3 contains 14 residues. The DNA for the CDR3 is TGCGCCAGCAGCGACGGGCATGGTCAAGAGACCCAGTACTTC. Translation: CASSDGHGQETQYF.

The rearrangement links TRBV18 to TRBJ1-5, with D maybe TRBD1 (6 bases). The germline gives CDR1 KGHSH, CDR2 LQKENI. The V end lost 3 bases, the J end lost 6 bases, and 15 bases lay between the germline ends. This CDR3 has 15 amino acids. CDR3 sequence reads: CASSPLGQGIQPQHF. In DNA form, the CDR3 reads TGTGCCAGCTCACCTTTGGGGCAGGGGATTCAGCCCCAGCATTTT.

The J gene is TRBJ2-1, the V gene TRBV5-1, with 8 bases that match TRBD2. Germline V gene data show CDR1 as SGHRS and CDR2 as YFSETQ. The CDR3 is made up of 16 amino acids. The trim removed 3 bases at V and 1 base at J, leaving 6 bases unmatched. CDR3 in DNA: TGCGCCAGCAGCTCAGGGACTAGTATGTCCTACAATGAGCAGTTCTTC. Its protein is CASSSGTSMSYNEQFF.

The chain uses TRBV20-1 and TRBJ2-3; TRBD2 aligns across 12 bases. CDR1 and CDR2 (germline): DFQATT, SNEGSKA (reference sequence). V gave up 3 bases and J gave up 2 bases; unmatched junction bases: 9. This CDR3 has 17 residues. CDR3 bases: TGCAGTGCTAGTTTTGCGACTAGCGGGAGTTTCACAGATACGCAGTATTTT. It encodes CSASFATSGSFTDTQYF.

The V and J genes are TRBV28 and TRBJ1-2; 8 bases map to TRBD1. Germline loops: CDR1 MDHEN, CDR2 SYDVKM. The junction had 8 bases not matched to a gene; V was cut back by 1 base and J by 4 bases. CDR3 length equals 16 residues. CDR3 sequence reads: CASSLLAGGTLYGYTF. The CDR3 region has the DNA TGTGCCAGCAGTTTATTGGCAGGGGGCACCCTCTATGGCTACACCTTC.

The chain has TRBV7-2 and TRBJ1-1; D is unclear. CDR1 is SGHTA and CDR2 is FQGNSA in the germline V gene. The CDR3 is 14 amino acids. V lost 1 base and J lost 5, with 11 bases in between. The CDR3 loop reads CASSLDLVNTEAFF. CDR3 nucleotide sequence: TGTGCCAGCAGCTTAGATCTAGTTAATACTGAAGCTTTCTTT.

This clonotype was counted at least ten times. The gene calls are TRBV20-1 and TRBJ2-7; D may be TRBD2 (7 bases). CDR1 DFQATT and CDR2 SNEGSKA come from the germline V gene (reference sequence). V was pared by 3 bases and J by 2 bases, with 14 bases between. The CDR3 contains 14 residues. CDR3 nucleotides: TGCAGTGCTAGTAAGAGGGGGGGCCCCTACGAGCAGTACGTC. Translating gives CSASKRGGPYEQYV.

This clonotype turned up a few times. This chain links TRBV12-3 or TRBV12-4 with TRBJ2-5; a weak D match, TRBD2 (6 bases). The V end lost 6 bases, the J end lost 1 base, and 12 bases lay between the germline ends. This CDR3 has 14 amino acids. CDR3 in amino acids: CASSNWDFQETQYF. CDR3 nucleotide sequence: TGTGCCAGCAGCAACTGGGACTTCCAAGAGACCCAGTACTTC.

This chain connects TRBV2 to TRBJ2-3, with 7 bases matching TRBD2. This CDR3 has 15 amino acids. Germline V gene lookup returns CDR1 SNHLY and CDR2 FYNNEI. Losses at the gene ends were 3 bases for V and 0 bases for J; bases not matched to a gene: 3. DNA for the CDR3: TGTGCCAGCAGTGACTGGCGGGGGAGCACAGATACGCAGTATTTT. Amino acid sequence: CASSDWRGSTDTQYF.

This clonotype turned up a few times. The CDR3 DNA reads TGCAGTGCTACCCGGGACAGCAACACCGGGGAGCTGTTTTTT. Its protein product is CSATRDSNTGELFF. The rearrangement links TRBV20-1 to TRBJ2-2, with 7 bases matching TRBD1. V lost 4 bases, J lost 2 bases, and 4 bases stayed unmatched. Germline V gives CDR1 DFQATT, CDR2 SNEGSKA (reference sequence). This CDR3 has 14 amino acids.

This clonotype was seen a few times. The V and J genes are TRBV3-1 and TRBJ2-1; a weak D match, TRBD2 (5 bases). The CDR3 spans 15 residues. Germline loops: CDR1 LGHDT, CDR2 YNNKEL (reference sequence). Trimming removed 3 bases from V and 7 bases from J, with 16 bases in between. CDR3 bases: TGTGCCAGCAGCCAGGCTTTGGGAGCAAGGAATGAGCAGTTCTTC. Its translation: CASSQALGARNEQFF.

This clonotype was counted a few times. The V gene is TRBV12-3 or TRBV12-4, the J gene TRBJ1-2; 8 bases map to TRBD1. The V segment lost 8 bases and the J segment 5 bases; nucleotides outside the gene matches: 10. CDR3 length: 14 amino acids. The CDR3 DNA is TGTGCCAGCGGTGGGGACAGGTTTTATTATGGCTACACCTTC. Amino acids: CASGGDRFYYGYTF.

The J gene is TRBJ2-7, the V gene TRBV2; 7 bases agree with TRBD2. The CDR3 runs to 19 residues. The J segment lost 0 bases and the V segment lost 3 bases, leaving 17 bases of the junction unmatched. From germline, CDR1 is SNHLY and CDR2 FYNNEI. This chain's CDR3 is CASSESGTPGLDYSYEQYF. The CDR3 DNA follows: TGTGCCAGCAGTGAGAGCGGGACCCCCGGCTTGGACTACTCCTACGAGCAGTACTTC.

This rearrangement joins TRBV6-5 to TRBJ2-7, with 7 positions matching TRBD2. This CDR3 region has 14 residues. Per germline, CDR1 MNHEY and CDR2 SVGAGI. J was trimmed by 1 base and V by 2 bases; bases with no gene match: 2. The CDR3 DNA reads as TGTGCCAGCAGTTACCAGCGGGGATCCTACGAGCAGTACGTC. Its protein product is CASSYQRGSYEQYV.

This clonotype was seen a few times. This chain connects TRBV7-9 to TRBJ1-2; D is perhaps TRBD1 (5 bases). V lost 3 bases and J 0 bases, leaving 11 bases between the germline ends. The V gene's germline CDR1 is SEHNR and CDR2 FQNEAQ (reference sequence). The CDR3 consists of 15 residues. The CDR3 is CASSFEQGTNYGYTF. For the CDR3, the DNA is TGTGCCAGCAGCTTTGAGCAGGGAACTAACTATGGCTACACCTTC.

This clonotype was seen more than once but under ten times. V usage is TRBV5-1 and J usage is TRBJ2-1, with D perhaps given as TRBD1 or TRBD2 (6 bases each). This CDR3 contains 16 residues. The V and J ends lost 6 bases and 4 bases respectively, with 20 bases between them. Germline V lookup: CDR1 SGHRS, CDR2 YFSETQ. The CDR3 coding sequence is TGCGCCAGCACCGGTTGGGGGGACAAGGAATACAATGAGCAGTTCTTC. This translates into CASTGWGDKEYNEQFF.

CDR3 bases: TGCAGTGCCGCGAGCGGGGTTGAAGCTTTCTTT. It encodes CSAASGVEAFF. The chain joins TRBV20-1 to TRBJ1-1; D remains unclear. CDR3 length: 11 residues. Trimming took 6 bases from V and 7 from J, leaving 12 bases between them. CDR1 and CDR2 from the germline V gene are DFQATT and SNEGSKA (reference sequence).

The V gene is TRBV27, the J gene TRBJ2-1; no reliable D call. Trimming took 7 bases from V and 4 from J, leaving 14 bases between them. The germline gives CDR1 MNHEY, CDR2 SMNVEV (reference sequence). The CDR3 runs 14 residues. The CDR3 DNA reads TGTGCCAGCAAACTGGGTGGAAAATACAATGAGCAGTTCTTC. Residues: CASKLGGKYNEQFF.

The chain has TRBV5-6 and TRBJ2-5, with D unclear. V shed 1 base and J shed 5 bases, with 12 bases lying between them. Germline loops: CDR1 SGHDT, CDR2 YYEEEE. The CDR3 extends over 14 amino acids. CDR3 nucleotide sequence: TGTGCCAGCAGCTTGATGTCGAAGGTGGAGACCCAGTACTTC. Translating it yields CASSLMSKVETQYF.

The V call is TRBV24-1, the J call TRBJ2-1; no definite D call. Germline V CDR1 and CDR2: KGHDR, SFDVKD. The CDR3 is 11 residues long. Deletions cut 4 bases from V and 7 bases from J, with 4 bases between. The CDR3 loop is CATSERNEQFF. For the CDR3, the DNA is TGTGCCACCAGTGAGAGGAATGAGCAGTTCTTC.

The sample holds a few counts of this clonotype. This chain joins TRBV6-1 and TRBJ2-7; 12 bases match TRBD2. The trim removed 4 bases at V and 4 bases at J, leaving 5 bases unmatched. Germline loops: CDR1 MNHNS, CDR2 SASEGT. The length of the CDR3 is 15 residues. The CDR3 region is CASSGLAGVGYEQYF. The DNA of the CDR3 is TGTGCCAGCAGTGGACTAGCGGGAGTTGGGTACGAGCAGTACTTC.

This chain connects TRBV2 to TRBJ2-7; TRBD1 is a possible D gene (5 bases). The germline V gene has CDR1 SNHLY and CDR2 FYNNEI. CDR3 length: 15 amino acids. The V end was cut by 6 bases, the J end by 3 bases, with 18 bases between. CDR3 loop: CASRDTHGRNYEQYF. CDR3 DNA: TGTGCCAGCAGGGACACTCACGGACGGAACTACGAGCAGTACTTC.

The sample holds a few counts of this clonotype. CDR3 DNA sequence: TGTGCCAGCAGTTTAGCGGGGGACGCAGATACGCAGTATTTT. It codes for CASSLAGDADTQYF. The chain has TRBV12-3 or TRBV12-4 and TRBJ2-3; D might be TRBD1 or TRBD2, each matching 5 bases. Trimming removed 0 bases at V and 4 bases at J, with 8 bases between. CDR3 length: 14 amino acids.

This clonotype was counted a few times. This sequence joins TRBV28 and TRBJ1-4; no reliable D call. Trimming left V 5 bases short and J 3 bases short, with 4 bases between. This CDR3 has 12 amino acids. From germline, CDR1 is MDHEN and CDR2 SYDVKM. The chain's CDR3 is CASSDSNEKLFF. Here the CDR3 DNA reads TGTGCCAGCAGTGACTCTAATGAAAAACTGTTTTTT.

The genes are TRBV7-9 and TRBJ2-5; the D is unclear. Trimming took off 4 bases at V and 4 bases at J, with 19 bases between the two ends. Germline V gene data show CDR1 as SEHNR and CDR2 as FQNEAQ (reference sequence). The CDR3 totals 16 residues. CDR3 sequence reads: CASSSLSASPIETQYF. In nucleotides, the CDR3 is TGTGCCAGCAGCTCCCTATCAGCTAGTCCTATAGAGACCCAGTACTTC.

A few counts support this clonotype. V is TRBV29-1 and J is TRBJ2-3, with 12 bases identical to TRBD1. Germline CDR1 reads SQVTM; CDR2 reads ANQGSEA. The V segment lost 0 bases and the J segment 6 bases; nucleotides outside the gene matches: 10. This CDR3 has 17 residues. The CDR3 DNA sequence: TGCAGCGTTGAAGAAGGTGCGGGACAGGGGGCTCAGGATACGCAGTATTTT. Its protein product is CSVEEGAGQGAQDTQYF.

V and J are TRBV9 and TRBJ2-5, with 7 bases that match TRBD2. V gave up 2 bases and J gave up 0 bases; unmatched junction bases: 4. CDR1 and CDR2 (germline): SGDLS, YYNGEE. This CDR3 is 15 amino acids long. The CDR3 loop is CASSVFSGYQETQYF. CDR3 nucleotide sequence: TGTGCCAGCAGCGTTTTTAGCGGGTACCAAGAGACCCAGTACTTC.